The T cell receptor beta chain under discussion was sequenced for a study of OX40 agonist ivuxolimab in advanced cancers. About the research overall: All patients had ivuxolimab intravenously every 2 weeks at 0.01 to 10 mg/kg. Averaging 60 years in age, with a range of about 20 to 90, the cohort was about 85% male.

Germline V gene sequence: CDR1 MNHNS, CDR2 SASEGT. CDR3 size: 14 residues. V lost 6 bases and J lost 3; bases outside the gene matches: 4. Only in-frame clones appear in the TCRdb table, and some are missing; sequencing was by immunoSEQ multiplex PCR. The table has 70,000 or so clones, 80% to 90% seen once. Autoimmune disease history or systemic immunosuppression barred patients. The chain carries TRBV6-1 and TRBJ2-7, with TRBD1 matching over 11 bases. The sequence was obtained from an adult with an advanced solid tumor such as melanoma, head and neck, liver or kidney cancer. The sample consisted of CD4+ or CD8+ T cells sorted from blood, taken in a trial of the OX40 agonist ivuxolimab. The CDR3 region has the DNA TGTGCCAGCAGAACCGGGACAGGGGGCTACGAGCAGTACTTC. Amino acid sequence: CASRTGTGGYEQYF.